This TCR beta chain was identified during a study of cytomegalovirus exposure and HLA in healthy donors (dated by TCRdb to about 2017). Concerning the study at large: According to an earlier analysis of several hundred of the donors, about 170 million T cells yielded over 90 million unique TCR beta sequences and 276 Gb of sequence data. Approximately 300 gigabases of sequencing data and around 85 million unique TCR sequences made up an early release that covered several hundred HLA-typed donors. Among the roughly 400 genotyped donors, around 81% belonged to the genetic ancestry cluster associated with self-reported Caucasian donors. The study aimed to test whether cataloging public T cell receptors could reveal signatures of past pathogen exposure. The study profiled the T cell repertoires of under 850 subjects by immunosequencing and related them to cytomegalovirus serostatus. Besides the first cohort of some 670 subjects, a separate validation cohort made up of about 120 different subjects was used. To predict cytomegalovirus infection status, the study brought together high-throughput TCR immunosequencing, statistical association of individual TCRs with disease status, and machine learning. A later analysis re-analyzed previously published TCR beta repertoires from 660 or so donors and added high-resolution HLA genotyping to study TCR occurrence patterns. Rather than using new phenotypic data, the later analysis identified candidate immune exposures from TCR beta sequences and from how often those sequences occurred across donors. An earlier analysis of around 580 of the donors used high-throughput TCR beta sequencing to judge whether each TCR beta V gene segment behaved as functional or pseudogenic. Donor age, sex, ethnicity and CMV serostatus were compiled together with the repertoire data. Genome-wide SNP genotypes for about 60% of the 666 donors were used in a later genetic analysis, which treated that subset as a discovery cohort. All discovery cohort repertoires had been generated using a single sequencing platform. Class I and class II HLA loci were covered by the typing at four-digit resolution. Typing coverage differed by locus: A, B, C, DRB1 and DQB1 were typed in about 620-640 donors, DQA1 in 522, DPA1 in approximately 610, and DPB1 in just under 490. Roughly five DR-DQ haplotypes were treated as single units for association and clustering because of strong linkage in the cohort. Among roughly 400 genotyped donors of the cohort, an average of roughly 230,000 unique TCR beta nucleotide sequences was sequenced per donor, of which about 18% were non-productive. Points the paper makes about the study in general: A further reported finding was that TCR beta sequences accurately predicted the HLA-A and HLA-B alleles for most subjects in the first cohort. Some IMGT-functional V segments, including TRBV6-2 and TRBV6-3, could not be told apart with the 87-base-pair reads, so those segments were excluded. CMV serostatus was the only immune exposure information available for the cohort. The presence/absence analyses assumed that sequencing depth was roughly uniform across donors, and that assumption may not be true. In a later analysis, 16,951 TCR beta sequences were associated with specific HLA alleles at a false discovery rate of 0.05. The sequencing pipeline was judged likely to have produced a cluster of highly shared sequence variants as a technical artifact. In a later analysis, TCR association rates were found to vary across HLA loci, with the most associated TCRs seen for DRB1 alleles and the fewest for HLA-C alleles. Across donors, most TCR sequences were observed very rarely, whereas some public TCRs were present in many individuals. Because HLA typing was unavailable for some donors at each locus, only the typed subset was used in association tests. In a later genetic analysis, fewer N-insertions in productive TCRs were reported among donors in an Asian-associated ancestry cluster than the roughly 640-donor mean. In a later analysis, most CMV-associated TCR beta chains were found to appear HLA-restricted, with HLA associations seemingly driven largely by CMV exposure. Three of the identified cytomegalovirus-associated TCR beta chains were confirmed in vitro to be specific for cytomegalovirus antigens. In an earlier analysis of approximately 590 of the donors, most TCR beta V segments appeared in productive rearrangements about 87% or about 30% of the time, broadly matching IMGT annotations. Linkage disequilibrium might explain the correlated functional status among segregating V segments, but an unknown experimental factor could not be excluded. The study gave a list of under 200 TCR beta chains associated with cytomegalovirus. The cohort was sequenced for TCR beta chains only, and without alpha or paired-chain data the features that could be detected were limited. Several of the top co-occurrence clusters appeared to be linked to parvovirus B19, influenza, CMV and Epstein-Barr virus, according to a later analysis. Approximately 16 rarely observed V segments, including chromosome 9 orphons, were excluded from the earlier analysis of several hundred of the donors because counts were too low. It was suggested by the authors that the approach could potentially be generalized to other disease states and immunological phenotypes. In both the original and validation cohorts, the classifier was reported to diagnose cytomegalovirus status with high specificity and sensitivity. When HLA alleles, especially DR and DQ, strongly co-occurred, TCR associations were difficult to assign to individual alleles. Compared with equally common non-associated chains, HLA-associated TCR beta chains in a later analysis were more clonally expanded and had lower generation probabilities. An association between a missense DCLRE1C variant and V-gene and J-gene trimming of TCR beta chains was found in a later genetic analysis and replicated in an independent cohort.

Points on this clone: Its target antigen remains unknown. Base-call qualities are not available, and no considerably larger clone is one nucleotide away.

The CDR3 numbers 15 residues from cysteine through phenylalanine. Solely the CDR3 DNA is kept, with 45 bases framed from the first base. From the germline V gene (reference sequence), CDR1 is SGHNT and CDR2 is YYREEE. After removal of 6 bases from V and 1 base from J, the junction retains 7 bases not matched to a gene. In total, more than 500 healthy bone marrow donors made up the cohort. All cohort members were sampled while nominally healthy, although unrecorded immune exposures were likely present. Of the 670 or so cohort members, approximately 290 had a positive CMV serostatus and about 400 had a negative one, while no CMV serostatus was recorded for the donor. Every donor gave a peripheral blood sample, and the peripheral blood mononuclear cells from that sample were used for TCR beta sequencing. The Qiagen DNeasy Blood Extraction Kit was used to extract genomic DNA from the blood cell samples.

The receptor library was made with the immunoSEQ multiplex PCR assay. For the multiplex PCR, a mixture combining 60 forward primers for TCR Vbeta segments and 13 reverse primers for TCR Jbeta segments was used. The CDR3 region of rearranged TCR beta genes was amplified from genomic DNA with a multiplex PCR assay. On the Illumina HiSeq System, the amplified TCR beta libraries were sequenced as 87-base-pair reads. As for how the authors treated the data: In a later analysis, tens of millions of unique TCR beta chains were counted across the roughly 610 repertoires, and roughly 11 million of these chains were shared by at least two donors. Raw reads were error-corrected and collapsed into unique sequences by a nearest-neighbor algorithm in which closely related sequences were merged to remove PCR and sequencing errors. CDR3 sequences were aligned to IMGT reference sequences to assign V, D and J gene segments. For a sequence to be retained, a match of at least six nucleotides was required to both a V gene segment and a J gene segment. Rearrangements were called productive when the CDR3 lacked stop codons and stayed in frame with V and J; all others were non-productive. CDR3 was defined by IMGT convention, running from the second conserved V-encoded cysteine to the conserved J-encoded phenylalanine. The earlier analysis of about 610 of the donors excluded sequences that lacked an unambiguous match to a single V gene segment. In an earlier analysis of 450 to 700 of the donors, V segments were called functional above 56.7% productive rearrangements and were called segregating when the between-donor standard deviation exceeded 5%. A statistical classification framework was developed to diagnose cytomegalovirus status using the catalog of TCR beta chain sequences. In a later analysis, V and J genes were assigned by comparing TCR nucleotide sequences against IMGT/GENE-DB human TR gene sequences. In a later analysis, CDR3 sequences and most-parsimonious VDJ recombination scenarios were assigned using the TCRdist pipeline. A later analysis defined each TCR beta chain by its CDR3 amino acid sequence plus V-gene family, and excluded reads lacking a unique V-gene family. To address suspected cross-contamination and a sequencing artifact, a later analysis removed 450 to 700 highly shared, low-generation-probability nucleotide sequences. A later analysis calculated a clonal expansion index for each public chain from normalized within-repertoire ranks of inferred template counts. In a later analysis, generation probabilities were computed using a VDJ recombination model fitted to out-of-frame rearrangements, and the results were checked against IGoR. In a later analysis, TCR-TCR, TCR-HLA and TCR-CMV co-occurrence was scored with hypergeometric tests, and a repertoire-size bias correction was applied to TCR pairs. In a later analysis, false discovery rates were estimated by permuting HLA or CMV assignments 20 times. In a later analysis, co-occurring TCRs were grouped with DBSCAN, and TCRdist sequence similarity was added when clustering was performed within HLA-allele-positive subsets. Co-occurrence clustering excluded repertoires with fewer than 30,000 or more than 120,000 public chains, plus five with anomalous nucleotide sharing. In its TCRdb copy, this immuneACCESS table keeps in-frame sequences only and misses some clones. Where compared with another copy, unresolved V genes explain less than half of these, and the others have no known cause. Clone size and the V and J calls come from that table; the DNA yielded D and trimming. The sample records approximately 140,000 clones, around 69% of which are singletons. About 3% of the sample rests with the top ten.

The sequenced material came from PBMCs. This chain joins TRBV5-4 to TRBJ2-5; 9 bases in between match TRBD2. The clonotype was recovered from a human donor in good health. The DNA reads TGTGCCAGCAAGGGGAAGCGGGGGGTCCAAGAGACCCAGTACTTC. Translated, it gives CASKGKRGVQETQYF.